Detailed here is one TCR beta chain. This specimen comes from a study of T cell changes during pregnancy in multiple sclerosis. The table came from immunoSEQ multiplex PCR; TCRdb's copy has only in-frame clones and leaves some out. Among roughly 40,000 clones listed, around nine tenths were seen once. V was clipped by 0 bases and J by 3 bases; unmatched bases: 11. This CDR3 region has 19 residues. Germline V gene lookup returns CDR1 SGHAT and CDR2 FQNNGV. Sequenced here: CD4+ T cells from peripheral blood mononuclear cells, sampled in the second trimester of pregnancy. The sequence came from a female donor with multiple sclerosis, enrolled in a pregnancy study. V is TRBV11-2 and J is TRBJ2-1, with 10 bases identical to TRBD2. The CDR3 sequence is CASSLDRPVAGGSYNEQFF. CDR3 in DNA: TGTGCCAGCAGCTTAGATCGGCCGGTAGCGGGAGGAAGCTACAATGAGCAGTTCTTC.